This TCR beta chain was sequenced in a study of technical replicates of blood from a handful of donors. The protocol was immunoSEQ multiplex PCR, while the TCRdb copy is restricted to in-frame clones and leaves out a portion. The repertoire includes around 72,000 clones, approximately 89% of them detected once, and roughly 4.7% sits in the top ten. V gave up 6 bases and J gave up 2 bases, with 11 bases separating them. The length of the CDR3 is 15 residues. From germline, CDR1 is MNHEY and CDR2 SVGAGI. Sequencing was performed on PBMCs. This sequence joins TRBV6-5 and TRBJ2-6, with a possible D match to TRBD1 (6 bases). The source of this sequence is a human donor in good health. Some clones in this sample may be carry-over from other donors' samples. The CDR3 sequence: CASSRDRTGANVLTF. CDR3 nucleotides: TGTGCCAGCAGCCGTGACAGGACTGGGGCCAACGTCCTGACTTTC.